The 10 T cell receptor beta chains below come from one sample, sequenced in a study of CD8+ T cells in alopecia areata. The authors extracted RNA and reverse transcribed it into cDNA as the sequencing template. Repertoires were generated with immunoSEQ multiplex PCR, while TCRdb's copy carries only in-frame clones and drops some. The sample consists of about 180,000 clones, 50% to 60% of them appearing once. This sample comprised CD4+ T cells sorted from blood, obtained at week 0. Every receptor here comes from a human donor with alopecia areata.

This chain connects TRBV2 to TRBJ2-7; perhaps TRBD1 as D (6 bases). The CDR3 runs to 14 residues. Trimming cost V 8 bases and J 6 bases, with 20 bases left between them. From germline, CDR1 is SNHLY and CDR2 FYNNEI. The CDR3 region is CASDRATGWGEQYF. DNA of the CDR3: TGTGCCAGCGACCGCGCGACAGGATGGGGCGAGCAGTACTTC.

In this sample, this clone turned up a few times. This rearrangement joins TRBV29-1 to TRBJ2-3, with D perhaps assigned TRBD1 or TRBD2 (5 bases each). Trimming cost V 4 bases and J 8 bases, with 13 bases left between them. Looked up from germline, CDR1 is SQVTM and CDR2 is ANQGSEA. This CDR3 contains 12 residues. The CDR3 sequence: CSVGGMEITQYF. The CDR3 region has the DNA TGCAGCGTTGGGGGGATGGAGATTACGCAGTATTTT.

In its sample, this clone was seen a few times. The chain combines TRBV30 with TRBJ2-2; 7 nucleotides line up with TRBD1. CDR1 and CDR2 (germline): GTSNPN, SVGIG (reference sequence). The CDR3 is 20 amino acids. V gave up 1 base and J gave up 0 bases; unmatched junction bases: 17. DNA of the CDR3: TGTGCCTGGAGTGAGGTAATGAGGACAGGCCGACCCGCGAACACCGGGGAGCTGTTTTTT. Protein sequence: CAWSEVMRTGRPANTGELFF.

This chain uses TRBV30 with TRBJ2-2; 8 bases agree with TRBD1. CDR1 GTSNPN and CDR2 SVGIG come from the germline V gene (reference sequence). The CDR3 runs 18 residues. V dropped 4 bases and J dropped 1; count of bases not matched to a gene: 14. In nucleotides, the CDR3 is TGTGCCTGGACCGCCGGGACAGGACGTAGCTTGAACACCGGGGAGCTGTTTTTT. It specifies CAWTAGTGRSLNTGELFF.

The V gene is TRBV6-5, the J gene TRBJ2-3, with D possibly being TRBD1 or TRBD2 (5 bases each). This CDR3 is 16 amino acids long. Germline values: CDR1 MNHEY, CDR2 SVGAGI. V lost 2 bases and J 2 bases, leaving 14 bases between the germline ends. CDR3: CASSYTGPQFTDTQYF. CDR3 nucleotide sequence: TGTGCCAGCAGTTACACGGGACCCCAATTCACAGATACGCAGTATTTT.

The genes are TRBV7-2 and TRBJ2-7, with 8 bases matching TRBD1. V shed 0 bases, J shed 9 bases, and the junction held 1 base outside the gene matches. Per the germline V gene, CDR1 is SGHTA and CDR2 is FQGNSA. The CDR3 spans 12 residues. CDR3 loop: CASSLAGQGQYF. The CDR3 DNA follows: TGTGCCAGCAGCTTAGCCGGACAGGGGCAGTACTTC.

This clone was detected only a few times. The V gene is TRBV27, the J gene TRBJ2-2, with D possibly TRBD1 on 7 matching bases. V was shortened by 10 bases and J by 2 bases, with 17 bases between the two germline ends. CDR3 length: 15 residues. CDR1 is MNHEY and CDR2 is SMNVEV in the germline V gene (reference sequence). The CDR3 spells CATGVGTVNTGELFF. DNA for the CDR3: TGTGCCACGGGGGTAGGGACAGTCAACACCGGGGAGCTGTTTTTT.

This clone has just a few counts. V gene TRBV6-1 combines with J gene TRBJ1-2; TRBD1 is a possible D gene (6 bases). V lost 5 bases and J lost 4, with 11 bases in between. Germline assignment: CDR1 MNHNS and CDR2 SASEGT. This CDR3 has 13 residues. DNA of the CDR3: TGTGCCAGCAGTTCACAGGGTGGCTATGGCTACACCTTC. Encoded protein: CASSSQGGYGYTF.

This rearrangement joins TRBV4-1 to TRBJ1-2, with D maybe TRBD1 (5 bases). V was pared by 1 base and J by 8 bases, with 17 bases between. Germline CDR1 reads MGHRA; CDR2 reads YSYEKL. CDR3 length: 15 amino acids. CDR3 sequence: CASSQAGAERWGYTF. The CDR3 coding sequence is TGCGCCAGCAGCCAAGCCGGGGCCGAGCGGTGGGGCTACACCTTC.

The chain is built from TRBV9 and TRBJ2-1; no clear D. The germline gives CDR1 SGDLS, CDR2 YYNGEE. V was trimmed by 0 bases and J by 8 bases, leaving 18 bases between them. The CDR3 length is 16 residues. The CDR3 DNA is TGTGCCAGCAGCGTAGATCGAGACAAATTATTCGATGAGCAGTTCTTC. It codes for CASSVDRDKLFDEQFF.